These 11 T cell receptor beta chains were sequenced from one sample in a study of T cells in Graves' hyperthyroidism and ophthalmopathy. TCR beta CDR3 regions were amplified from RNA. The HTBI primer set served for first-round RT-PCR of the TCR CDR3. TCRdb fed the multiplex PCR reads into MiXCR, producing one record per CDR3 protein. The sample carries about 610,000 distinct CDR3 sequences, over 12% recorded once. Input material: blood. The receptors shown here come from a woman in her forties with Graves' ophthalmopathy.

The chain is built from TRBV9 and TRBJ2-7, with 7 bases that match TRBD2. V was clipped by 0 bases and J by 2 bases; unmatched bases: 8. Germline loops: CDR1 SGDLS, CDR2 YYNGEE. The CDR3 contains 16 residues. The CDR3 DNA reads TGTGCCAGCAGCGTAGGGGGATCTAGCGGAACCTACGAGCAGTACTTC. Protein product: CASSVGGSSGTYEQYF.

The table lists this clonotype with many counts. This sequence joins TRBV12-3 or TRBV12-4 and TRBJ2-7; perhaps TRBD2 as D (6 bases). This CDR3 spans 14 amino acids. V gave up 5 bases and J gave up 1 base, with 12 bases separating them. DNA of the CDR3: TGTGCCAGCAGTGGGGGGTCGGGTTCCTACGAGCAGTACTTC. As protein: CASSGGSGSYEQYF.

This clonotype was seen ten or more times. The chain combines TRBV6-1 with TRBJ2-5, with D possibly TRBD2 on 5 matching bases. This CDR3 spans 14 amino acids. Trimming removed 1 base from V and 1 base from J, with 7 bases in between. In germline, CDR1 is MNHNS, CDR2 SASEGT. This CDR3 is CASSEGGIQETQYF. CDR3 coding DNA: TGTGCCAGCAGTGAAGGAGGGATCCAAGAGACCCAGTACTTC.

This clonotype was recorded at least ten times. This chain connects TRBV5-5 to TRBJ2-7; D might be TRBD2 (5 bases). The CDR3 spans 15 residues. In germline, CDR1 is SGHKS, CDR2 YYEKEE (reference sequence). The germline V and J ends were trimmed by 2 bases and 3 bases, with 15 bases remaining between them. The chain's CDR3 is CASSFVRTGYYEQYF. The CDR3 region has the DNA TGTGCCAGCAGCTTTGTCCGGACGGGATACTACGAGCAGTACTTC.

This clonotype was detected ten times or more. The rearrangement uses TRBV7-2 and TRBJ1-2; D unclear. The CDR3 contains 15 residues. Germline CDR1 SGHTA, CDR2 FQGNSA. V was clipped by 2 bases and J by 4 bases, with 14 bases between them. Here the CDR3 DNA reads TGTGCCAGCAGCTTATGGGCGACGGGGTCCTATGGCTACACCTTC. Its protein is CASSLWATGSYGYTF.

The chain joins TRBV24-1 to TRBJ2-7; no clear D. CDR3 length: 20 amino acids. Trimming shortened V by 4 bases and J by 7 bases, and 34 bases separated the two germline ends. Germline V CDR1 and CDR2: KGHDR, SFDVKD. The CDR3 here is CATSDFPTFQSGRLNSEQYF. The CDR3 DNA is TGTGCCACCAGTGACTTTCCCACCTTCCAATCCGGCCGGCTCAATTCGGAGCAGTACTTC.

Comment on this clonotype: One end of the junction varies from germline; a read error may be responsible. The rearrangement links TRBV7-7 to TRBJ2-5; TRBD1 matches 7 bases. The CDR3 is made up of 13 amino acids. Germline-derived CDR1 and CDR2 are SSHAT and FNYEAQ (reference sequence). CDR3 amino acids: CASSPGTVGTQYF. CDR3 nucleotides: TGTGCTAGCAGCCCAGGGACAGTAGGGACCCAGTACTTC.

The DNA for the CDR3 is TGTGCCAGCAGCCCTGGACAGATTGGCGACGAGCAGTACTTC. It encodes CASSPGQIGDEQYF. The genes are TRBV11-3 and TRBJ2-7; weak D call: TRBD1 (6 bases). Germline CDR1 and CDR2: SGHNT and YENEEA. The CDR3 length is 14 residues. Deletions cut 5 bases from V and 5 bases from J, with 16 bases between.

Ten or more counts support this clonotype. The gene calls are TRBV24-1 and TRBJ1-5, with D perhaps matching TRBD1 (5 bases). Germline V gene lookup returns CDR1 KGHDR and CDR2 SFDVKD. Trimming took 6 bases from V and 4 from J, leaving 15 bases between them. The CDR3 spans 15 residues. Here the CDR3 reads CATSSGQGGNQPQHF. CDR3 sequence (DNA): TGTGCCACCAGTTCAGGGCAGGGTGGGAATCAGCCCCAGCATTTT.

This clonotype was counted ten times or more. This rearrangement joins TRBV5-8 to TRBJ2-7; 7 bases match TRBD2. CDR1 is SGHTS, CDR2 YDEGEE, per germline. The CDR3 is made up of 15 amino acids. The V gene end was trimmed by 4 bases and the J gene end by 7 bases; junction bases not matched to a gene: 14. CDR3 coding DNA: TGTGCCAGCAGCGCCCGCGGGGGACGGGATTGGGAGCAGTACTTC. It specifies CASSARGGRDWEQYF. Supplemented by reference TRBV5-8 and TRBJ2-7, the full variable domain reads EAGVTQSPTHLIKTRGQQATLRCSPISGHTSVYWYQQALGLGLQFLLWYDEGEERNRGNFPPRFSGRQFPNYSSELNVNALELEDSALYLCASSARGGRDWEQYFGPGTRLTVT.

This clonotype showed up many times. The chain employs TRBV9 and TRBJ2-7, with D maybe TRBD1 (6 bases). This CDR3 region has 14 residues. Germline CDR1 and CDR2: SGDLS and YYNGEE. The V and J ends lost 3 bases and 0 bases respectively, with 10 bases between them. The DNA of the CDR3 is TGTGCCAGCAGCGAGAGGACAGACTCCTACGAGCAGTACTTC. It specifies CASSERTDSYEQYF.